This T cell receptor (beta chain) was obtained from a study of cytomegalovirus exposure and HLA in healthy donors (dated by TCRdb to about 2017). In terms of the full investigation: An earlier analysis of about 530 of the donors reported around 280 Gb of sequence data and 95 million to 130 million unique TCR beta sequences obtained from approximately 180 million T cells. An early release covering more than 500 HLA-typed donors comprised about 300 gigabases of sequencing data and around 80 million unique TCR sequences. Among the roughly 430 genotyped donors, around 81% belonged to the genetic ancestry cluster associated with self-reported Caucasian donors. The study aimed to test whether signatures of past pathogen exposure could be identified by cataloging public T cell receptors. The T cell repertoires of 666 subjects were profiled by immunosequencing and related to cytomegalovirus serostatus. In addition to the first cohort of approximately 670 subjects, a separate validation cohort of 120 different subjects was used. High-throughput TCR immunosequencing, statistical association of individual TCRs with disease status, and machine learning were combined to predict cytomegalovirus infection status. To study patterns of TCR occurrence, a later analysis re-analyzed previously published TCR beta repertoires from 666 donors and added high-resolution HLA genotyping. The later analysis used no new phenotypic data to find candidate immune exposures, relying instead on TCR beta sequences and their occurrence across donors. An earlier analysis of nearly 600 of the donors applied high-throughput TCR beta sequencing to assess whether each TCR beta V gene segment acted as functional or pseudogenic. Alongside the repertoire data, information on donor age, sex, ethnicity and CMV serostatus was compiled. A later genetic analysis used genome-wide SNP genotypes for about 55% of the 666 donors, treating that subset as a discovery cohort. Every repertoire in the discovery cohort had been generated on one and the same sequencing platform. HLA typing included class I and class II loci at four-digit resolution. Typing coverage differed by locus: A, B, C, DRB1 and DQB1 were typed in roughly 629-640 donors, DQA1 in about 550, DPA1 in approximately 610, and DPB1 in about 450. A handful of DR-DQ haplotypes were handled as single units for association and clustering because linkage in the cohort was strong. On average, about 240,000 unique TCR beta nucleotide sequences were sequenced per donor among about 400 genotyped donors of the cohort, with roughly 18% of those sequences being non-productive. Paper-wide results and their limitations: In an earlier analysis of some 500 of the donors, most TCR beta V segments appeared in productive rearrangements about 87% or about 30% of the time, broadly matching IMGT annotations. Most CMV-associated TCR beta chains appeared to be HLA-restricted in a later analysis, and the HLA associations seemed to be driven largely by CMV exposure. Linkage disequilibrium might explain the correlated functional status among segregating V segments, but an unknown experimental factor could not be ruled out. In a later analysis, TCR association rates were found to vary across HLA loci, with the most associated TCRs seen for DRB1 alleles and the fewest for HLA-C alleles. A cluster of highly shared sequence variants was judged likely to be a technical artifact of the sequencing pipeline. Specific HLA alleles were associated with 16,951 TCR beta sequences at a false discovery rate of 0.05 in a later analysis. Several of the top co-occurrence clusters appeared to be linked to parvovirus B19, influenza, CMV and Epstein-Barr virus, according to a later analysis. In this cohort, only TCR beta chains were sequenced, and detectable features were limited by the absence of alpha or paired-chain data. A later genetic analysis associated a missense DCLRE1C variant with V-gene and J-gene trimming of TCR beta chains, and an independent cohort replicated the association. Sequencing depth was assumed to be roughly uniform across donors in the presence/absence analyses, though that assumption may not hold. The classifier was reported to diagnose cytomegalovirus status with high specificity and sensitivity in both the original cohort and the validation cohort. A further reported finding was that TCR beta sequences accurately predicted the HLA-A and HLA-B alleles for most subjects in the first cohort. The earlier analysis of 587 of the donors excluded roughly 16 rarely observed V segments, including chromosome 9 orphons, because counts were too low. Across donors, most TCR sequences were observed very rarely, whereas some public TCRs were present in many individuals. Because HLA typing was missing for some donors at each locus, association tests included only the typed subset. A total of 150 or so TCR beta chains were listed by the study as associated with cytomegalovirus. The authors suggested that the approach could potentially be generalized to other disease states and immunological phenotypes. When HLA alleles, especially DR and DQ, strongly co-occurred, attributing TCR associations to individual alleles was difficult. Compared with equally common non-associated chains, HLA-associated TCR beta chains in a later analysis were more clonally expanded and had lower generation probabilities. Some IMGT-functional V segments, including TRBV6-2 and TRBV6-3, could not be told apart with the 87-base-pair reads, so those segments were excluded. In vitro tests confirmed that a few of the cytomegalovirus-associated TCR beta chains recognize cytomegalovirus antigens. According to a later genetic analysis, donors in an Asian-associated ancestry cluster had fewer N-insertions in productive TCRs than the approximately 610-donor mean. CMV serostatus was the only immune exposure information available for the cohort.

From cysteine to phenylalanine, the CDR3 is 17 amino acids long. Just CDR3 DNA is preserved here, 51 bases in frame from base 1. V loses 4 bases at its end and J loses 2 bases; junction bases beyond the gene matches: 4. CDR1 and CDR2 were assigned from the germline V gene (reference sequence) as SEHNR and FQNEAQ. The cohort was made up of roughly 670 healthy bone marrow donors. All cohort members were sampled while nominally healthy, although unrecorded immune exposures were likely present. The donor was CMV seropositive and was included in the group of 250 to 350 seropositive cohort members. Each donor provided a peripheral blood sample, and peripheral blood mononuclear cells were used for TCR beta sequencing. The Qiagen DNeasy Blood Extraction Kit was used to extract genomic DNA from the blood cell samples. The library was obtained by the immunoSEQ multiplex PCR assay. For the multiplex PCR, a mixture combining 60 forward primers for TCR Vbeta segments and 13 reverse primers for TCR Jbeta segments was used. The CDR3 region of rearranged TCR beta genes was amplified from genomic DNA with a multiplex PCR assay. On the Illumina HiSeq System, the amplified TCR beta libraries were sequenced as 87-base-pair reads. Per the source publication's procedure: A later analysis tallied 75 million to 85 million unique TCR beta chains across the 550 to 850 repertoires, and approximately 12 million of those chains were shared by two or more donors. To remove PCR and sequencing errors, raw reads were error-corrected and collapsed into unique sequences using a nearest-neighbor algorithm that merged closely related sequences. To assign V, D and J gene segments, CDR3 sequences were aligned to IMGT reference sequences. For a sequence to be retained, a match of at least six nucleotides to both a V gene segment and a J gene segment was required. Rearrangements were called productive when the CDR3 lacked stop codons and stayed in frame with V and J; all others were non-productive. CDR3 was defined according to IMGT convention as the region running from the second conserved V-encoded cysteine to the conserved J-encoded phenylalanine. In an earlier analysis of more than 550 of the donors, sequences lacking an unambiguous match to a single V gene segment were excluded. In an earlier analysis of a few hundred of the donors, V segments were called functional above 56.7% productive rearrangements and were called segregating when the between-donor standard deviation exceeded 5%. A statistical classification framework was built to diagnose cytomegalovirus status from the catalog of TCR beta chain sequences. In a later analysis, TCR nucleotide sequences were compared against IMGT/GENE-DB human TR gene sequences so that V and J genes could be assigned. In a later analysis, CDR3 sequences and most-parsimonious VDJ recombination scenarios were assigned using the TCRdist pipeline. A later analysis defined each TCR beta chain by its CDR3 amino acid sequence plus V-gene family, and excluded reads lacking a unique V-gene family. As a way to deal with suspected cross-contamination and a sequencing artifact, a later analysis dropped over 550 nucleotide sequences that were highly shared and had low generation probability. In a later analysis, a clonal expansion index was calculated for each public chain from normalized within-repertoire ranks of inferred template counts. A later analysis computed generation probabilities with a VDJ recombination model fitted to out-of-frame rearrangements, and checked the results against IGoR. In a later analysis, TCR-TCR, TCR-HLA and TCR-CMV co-occurrence was scored with hypergeometric tests, and a repertoire-size bias correction was applied to TCR pairs. False discovery rates were estimated in a later analysis by permuting HLA or CMV assignments 20 times. In a later analysis, co-occurring TCRs were grouped using DBSCAN, and TCRdist sequence similarity was added for clustering within HLA-allele-positive subsets. Co-occurrence clustering excluded repertoires with fewer than 30,000 or more than 120,000 public chains, plus five with anomalous nucleotide sharing. Here the immuneACCESS table is served through TCRdb, limited to in-frame sequences with V and J called. Missing clones are a known gap in these copies; in checked studies unresolved V genes cover under half, and the rest lacks a known reason. For V, J and clone size, that table is used; D and trimming come from the DNA. The sample table lists some 110,000 clones, just over 75% of them with a count of one. The ten largest account for over 8% of the sample.

Concerning this clone: Its antigen is still unknown. Base qualities were left out, and no much larger clone turns up one base away.

The chain was built from TRBV7-9 and TRBJ2-1; 14 nucleotides in the junction match TRBD2. The sequencing input was PBMCs. This receptor was identified in a man aged 35 to 55 in good health and CMV-seropositive. The nucleotides read TGTGCCAGCAGCTCCCGACTAGCGGGAGGGCCCTACAATGAGCAGTTCTTC. It codes for CASSSRLAGGPYNEQFF.